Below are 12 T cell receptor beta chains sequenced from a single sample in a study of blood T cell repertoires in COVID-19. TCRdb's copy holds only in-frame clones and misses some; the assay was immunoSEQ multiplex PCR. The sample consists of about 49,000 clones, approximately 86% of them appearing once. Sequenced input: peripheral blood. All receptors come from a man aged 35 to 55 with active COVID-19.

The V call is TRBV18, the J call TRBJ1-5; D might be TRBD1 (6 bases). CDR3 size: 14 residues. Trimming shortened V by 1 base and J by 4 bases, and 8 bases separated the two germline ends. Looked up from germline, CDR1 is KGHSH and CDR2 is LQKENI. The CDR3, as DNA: TGTGCCAGCTCACCACTGGACAGAAATCAGCCCCAGCATTTT. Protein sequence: CASSPLDRNQPQHF.

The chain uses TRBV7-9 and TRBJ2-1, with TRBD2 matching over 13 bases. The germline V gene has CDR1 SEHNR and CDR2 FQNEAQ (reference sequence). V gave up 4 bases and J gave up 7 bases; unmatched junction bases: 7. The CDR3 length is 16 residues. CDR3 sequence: CASSSWTSGSGNEQFF. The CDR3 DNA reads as TGTGCCAGCAGCTCGTGGACTAGCGGGAGCGGTAATGAGCAGTTCTTC.

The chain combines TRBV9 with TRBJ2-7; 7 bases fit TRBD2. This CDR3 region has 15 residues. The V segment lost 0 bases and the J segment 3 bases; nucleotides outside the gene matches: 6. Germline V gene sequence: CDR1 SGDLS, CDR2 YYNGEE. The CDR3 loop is CASSVAPRGVYEQYF. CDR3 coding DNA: TGTGCCAGCAGCGTAGCCCCCCGGGGGGTCTACGAGCAGTACTTC. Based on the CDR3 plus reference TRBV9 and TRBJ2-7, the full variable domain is DSGVTQTPKHLITATGQRVTLRCSPRSGDLSVYWYQQSLDQGLQFLIQYYNGEERAKGNILERFSAQQFPDLHSELNLSSLELGDSALYFCASSVAPRGVYEQYFGPGTRLTVT.

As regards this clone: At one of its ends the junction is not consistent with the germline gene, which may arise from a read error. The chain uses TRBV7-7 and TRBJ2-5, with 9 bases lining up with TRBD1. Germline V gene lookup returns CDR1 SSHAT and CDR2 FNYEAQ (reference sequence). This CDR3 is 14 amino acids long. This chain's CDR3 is CASSQDRGGETQYF. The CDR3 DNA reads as TGTGCTAGCAGCCAGGACAGGGGAGGAGAGACCCAGTACTTC.

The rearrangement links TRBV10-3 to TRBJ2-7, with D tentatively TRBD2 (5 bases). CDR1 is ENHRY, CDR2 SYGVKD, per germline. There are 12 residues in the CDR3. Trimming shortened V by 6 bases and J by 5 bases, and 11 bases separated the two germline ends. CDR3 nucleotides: TGTGCCATCAGGGGAGTAACCCACGAGCAGTACTTC. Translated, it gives CAIRGVTHEQYF.

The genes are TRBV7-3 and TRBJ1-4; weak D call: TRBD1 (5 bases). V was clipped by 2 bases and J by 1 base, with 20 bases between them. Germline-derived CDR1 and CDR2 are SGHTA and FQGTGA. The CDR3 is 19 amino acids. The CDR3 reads CASSLQLRLSGVTNEKLFF. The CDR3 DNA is TGTGCCAGCAGCTTACAACTTAGATTATCGGGGGTAACTAATGAAAAACTGTTTTTT.

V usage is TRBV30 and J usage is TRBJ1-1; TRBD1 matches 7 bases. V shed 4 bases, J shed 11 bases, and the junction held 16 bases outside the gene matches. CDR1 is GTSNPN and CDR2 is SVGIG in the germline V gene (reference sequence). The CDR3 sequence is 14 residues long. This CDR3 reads CAWNPLVEGAMAFF. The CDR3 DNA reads TGTGCCTGGAATCCCCTCGTTGAGGGGGCAATGGCTTTCTTT.

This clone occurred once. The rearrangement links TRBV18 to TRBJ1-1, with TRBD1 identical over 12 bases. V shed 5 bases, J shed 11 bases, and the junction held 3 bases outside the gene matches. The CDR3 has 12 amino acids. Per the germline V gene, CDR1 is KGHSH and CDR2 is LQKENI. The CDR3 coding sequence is TGTGCCAGCTCAACCGGGACAGGGGGCGCTTTCTTT. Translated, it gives CASSTGTGGAFF.

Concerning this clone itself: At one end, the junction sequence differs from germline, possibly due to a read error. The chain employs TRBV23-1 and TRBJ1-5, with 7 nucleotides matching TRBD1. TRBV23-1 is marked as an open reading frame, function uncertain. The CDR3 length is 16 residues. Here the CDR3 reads CTSRGSQGKLYQPQHF. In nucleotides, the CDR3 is TGCACCAGCAGGGGGTCACAGGGTAAATTATATCAGCCCCAGCATTTT.

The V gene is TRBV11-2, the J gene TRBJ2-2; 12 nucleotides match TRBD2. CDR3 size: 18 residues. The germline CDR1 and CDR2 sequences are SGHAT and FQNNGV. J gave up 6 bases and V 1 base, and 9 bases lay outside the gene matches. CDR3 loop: CASSLGTSGDLVAGELFF. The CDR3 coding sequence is TGTGCCAGCAGCTTAGGGACTAGCGGGGACCTAGTCGCCGGGGAGCTGTTTTTT. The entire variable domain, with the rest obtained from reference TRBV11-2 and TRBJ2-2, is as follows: EAGVAQSPRYKIIEKRQSVAFWCNPISGHATLYWYQQILGQGPKLLIQFQNNGVVDDSQLPKDRFSAERLKGVDSTLKIQPAKLEDSAVYLCASSLGTSGDLVAGELFFGEGSRLTVL.

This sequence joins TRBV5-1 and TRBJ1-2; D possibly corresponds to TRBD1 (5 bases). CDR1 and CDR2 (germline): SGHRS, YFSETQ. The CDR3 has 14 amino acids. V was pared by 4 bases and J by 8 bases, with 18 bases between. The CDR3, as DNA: TGCGCCAGCAGCCCCTTGGGGGGTTCTCGCGGCTACACCTTC. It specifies CASSPLGGSRGYTF.

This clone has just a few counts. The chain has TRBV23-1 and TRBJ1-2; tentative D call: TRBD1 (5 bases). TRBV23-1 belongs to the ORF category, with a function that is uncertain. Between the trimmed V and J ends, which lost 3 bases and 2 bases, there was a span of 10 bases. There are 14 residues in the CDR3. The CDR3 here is CASSQGRANYGYTF. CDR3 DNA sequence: TGCGCCAGCAGTCAGGGCAGGGCGAACTATGGCTACACCTTC.